This note documents a single T cell receptor (beta chain) sequence. The antigen remains undetermined. As for time point: week 5, during vaccination. The investigators gave 300 ug of mutant IDH1 20-mer peptide in each vaccine dose, together with topical imiquimod. New astrocytomas of WHO grade 3 or 4 that were IDH1-mutant and ATRX-lost were found in the donors. TCRdb's copy holds only in-frame clones and misses some; the assay was immunoSEQ multiplex PCR. The sample holds 52,000 or so clones, approximately 80% seen once. The sample originates from a study of a mutant IDH1 vaccine in newly diagnosed glioma. The V end lost 6 bases, the J end lost 0 bases, and 14 bases lay between the germline ends. Germline lookup yields CDR1 MDHEN and CDR2 SYDVKM. CDR3 length: 15 amino acids.

This specimen was PBMCs, taken from a glioma patient whose treatment included an IDH1 peptide vaccine. The chain has TRBV28 and TRBJ1-1; a weak D match, TRBD1 (5 bases). The receptor was isolated from a woman in her late teens or twenties with glioma. Some clones in this sample may be carry-over from other donors' samples. The CDR3 here is CASRRTGLMNTEAFF. CDR3 DNA: TGTGCCAGCAGACGTACAGGACTCATGAACACTGAAGCTTTCTTT.